This TCR beta chain was obtained from a study of blood T cells in healthy people across ages. Looking at the study overall: Template switching picked up about one barcoded beta molecule for each two T cells.

With regard to this clonotype: This sequence may be a read error, since a much larger clone differs from it by one base.

Staff drew around 10 milliliters of peripheral blood from each donor. Per individual sample, total RNA of at least 5.5 micrograms was extracted. PCR was performed a second time for about 7 to 11 cycles using a sample-barcoded 5' primer and a J-beta primer mix. Samples each returned at least 2.5 million CDR3-containing paired-end reads. TCRdb re-derived calls from the 5' RACE reads in MiXCR, one entry per CDR3 protein. The table includes roughly 800,000 distinct CDR3 sequences, nearly 60% detected once. The CDR3 has 15 amino acids. V shed 11 bases and J shed 1 base, with 21 bases lying between them. Germline V gives CDR1 SEHNR, CDR2 FQNEAQ (reference sequence).

Sequenced material: blood. This clonotype was obtained from a young man in good health. The chain employs TRBV7-9 and TRBJ2-7; D is possibly TRBD1 (5 bases). CDR3 sequence (DNA): TGTGCCTGCACCTCCACAGGTTATACTTCCTACGAGCAGTACTTC. Its protein product is CACTSTGYTSYEQYF.